The 6 T cell receptor beta chains below all came from one sample that was sequenced in a study of shared clonotypes between healthy human individuals. CD45RO-negative cells were positively selected for CCR7, leaving out terminally differentiated effector memory CD45RA+ cells. The method was immunoSEQ multiplex PCR; TCRdb's version includes in-frame clones alone and lacks a portion of them. The sample holds around 600,000 clones, about 98% seen once. The sample taken for sequencing was naive CD8+ T cells sorted from blood. These receptors were obtained from a man aged 30 to 45 in good health.

V is TRBV10-3 and J is TRBJ1-5; D gene ambiguous. The CDR3 length is 13 residues. CDR1 is ENHRY, CDR2 SYGVKD, per germline. Trimming stripped 0 bases from V and 9 bases from J, with 9 bases between. The CDR3 is CAISESPGSPQHF. The CDR3 nucleotides are TGTGCCATCAGTGAGTCCCCGGGGTCGCCCCAGCATTTT.

The chain combines TRBV7-9 with TRBJ1-1; D call uncertain. Trimming removed 5 bases at V and 5 bases at J, with 15 bases between. The CDR3 contains 14 residues. Germline values: CDR1 SEHNR, CDR2 FQNEAQ (reference sequence). This chain's CDR3 is CASSLPEGGTEAFF. CDR3 bases: TGTGCCAGCAGCCTCCCCGAAGGAGGGACTGAAGCTTTCTTT.

The chain uses TRBV7-8 and TRBJ2-7; D is perhaps TRBD1 (6 bases). This CDR3 region has 14 residues. The V gene lost 5 bases and the J gene lost 1 base, with 12 bases spanning the gap. Germline CDR1 is SGHVS and CDR2 is FQNEAQ. As DNA, the CDR3 is TGTGCCAGCAGCCCGCCCGGGACATCCTACGAGCAGTACTTC. This translates into CASSPPGTSYEQYF.

V and J are TRBV29-1 and TRBJ2-1, with D unresolved. V shed 8 bases and J shed 9 bases, with 20 bases lying between them. The CDR3 is 13 amino acids. CDR1 SQVTM and CDR2 ANQGSEA come from the germline V gene. Here the CDR3 DNA reads TGCAGCACGACTGGAGATTCCGTAGGTGAGCAGTTCTTC. Its translation is CSTTGDSVGEQFF.

A single count supports this clone. The gene calls are TRBV7-6 and TRBJ2-7; D not certain. With 0 bases removed from V and 3 bases from J, the gap between germline ends came to 9 bases. This CDR3 has 14 residues. Germline assignment: CDR1 SGHVS and CDR2 FNYEAQ. The CDR3 DNA sequence: TGTGCCAGCAGCTTAGCAGACTCTAACTACGAGCAGTACTTC. Translation gives CASSLADSNYEQYF.

This chain uses TRBV9 with TRBJ2-7; unclear D gene. The CDR3 runs to 14 residues. Germline CDR1 reads SGDLS; CDR2 reads YYNGEE. The ends were cut back, 0 bases at V and 7 bases at J, with 14 bases in the middle. As DNA, the CDR3 is TGTGCCAGCAGCGTAGGGGATACCTTCCAGGAGCAGTACTTC. Translation gives CASSVGDTFQEQYF.